The T cell receptor beta chain under discussion was sequenced for a study of human T cells and chemical hapten exposure. TCRdb re-called the RACE reads with MiXCR, one entry per CDR3 protein. The repertoire holds over 70,000 distinct CDR3 sequences, over 6.5% seen once, with roughly 3.8% in the top ten. Time point denoted: patch test 2, 6 weeks after DPC sensitization. The treatment denotes: therapeutic diphenylcyclopropenone sensitization with weekly scalp DPC. After removal of 5 bases from V and 4 bases from J, the junction contained 4 bases not matched to a gene. The CDR3 has 13 residues. The germline V gene has CDR1 SGHTA and CDR2 FQGNSA. This clonotype was detected a few times.

The chain couples TRBV7-2 to TRBJ1-2; the match to TRBD1 covers 7 bases. The TCR was taken from a woman aged 45-59 years with alopecia areata. Some clones in this sample may be carry-over from other donors' samples. Sequenced here: whole blood, sampled in connection with sensitization to the hapten diphenylcyclopropenone (DPC). As DNA, the CDR3 is TGTGCCAGCAGCCGGGACAGTTCCTATGGCTACACCTTC. This encodes CASSRDSSYGYTF.